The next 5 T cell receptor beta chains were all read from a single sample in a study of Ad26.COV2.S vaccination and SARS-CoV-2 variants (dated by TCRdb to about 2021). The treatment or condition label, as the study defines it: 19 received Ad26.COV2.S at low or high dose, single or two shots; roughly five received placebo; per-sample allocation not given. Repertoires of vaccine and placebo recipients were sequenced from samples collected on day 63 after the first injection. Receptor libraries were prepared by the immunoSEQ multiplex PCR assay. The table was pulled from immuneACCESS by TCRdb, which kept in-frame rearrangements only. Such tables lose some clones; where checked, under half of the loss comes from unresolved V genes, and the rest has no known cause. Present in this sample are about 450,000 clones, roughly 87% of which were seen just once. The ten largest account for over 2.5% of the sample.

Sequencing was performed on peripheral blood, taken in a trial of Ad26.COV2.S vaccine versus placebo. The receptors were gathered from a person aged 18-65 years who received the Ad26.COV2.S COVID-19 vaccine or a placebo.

This CDR3 is CASSFRGRDTF. The CDR3 nucleotides are TGTGCCAGCAGTTTCCGGGGCAGGGACACCTTC. V is TRBV28 and J is TRBJ1-2; perhaps TRBD1 as D (5 bases). The CDR3 is made up of 11 amino acids. CDR1 and CDR2 from the germline V gene are MDHEN and SYDVKM. V was clipped by 3 bases and J by 12 bases, with 11 bases between them.

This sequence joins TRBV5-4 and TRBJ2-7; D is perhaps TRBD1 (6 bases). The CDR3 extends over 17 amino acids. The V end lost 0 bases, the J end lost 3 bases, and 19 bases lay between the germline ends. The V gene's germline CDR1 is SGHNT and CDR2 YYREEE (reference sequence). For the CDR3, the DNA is TGTGCCAGCAGCTTGGGATATCCTAGGGGGTCTGACTACGAGCAGTACTTC. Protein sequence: CASSLGYPRGSDYEQYF.

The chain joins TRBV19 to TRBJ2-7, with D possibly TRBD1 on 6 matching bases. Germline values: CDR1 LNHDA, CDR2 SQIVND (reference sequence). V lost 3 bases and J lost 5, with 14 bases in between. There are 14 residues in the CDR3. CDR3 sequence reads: CASSIGGNIHEQYV. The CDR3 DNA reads TGTGCCAGTAGTATTGGGGGCAATATCCACGAGCAGTACGTC.

CDR3 sequence reads: CASSGPPRNRNSPLHF. CDR3 nucleotides: TGTGCCAGCAGCGGGCCCCCGCGTAACAGAAATTCACCCCTCCACTTT. The gene calls are TRBV9 and TRBJ1-6; D is unclear. The CDR3 extends over 16 amino acids. The germline gives CDR1 SGDLS, CDR2 YYNGEE. Trimming removed 3 bases from V and 7 bases from J, with 17 bases in between. The full variable domain, completed using reference TRBV9 and TRBJ1-6, is DSGVTQTPKHLITATGQRVTLRCSPRSGDLSVYWYQQSLDQGLQFLIQYYNGEERAKGNILERFSAQQFPDLHSELNLSSLELGDSALYFCASSGPPRNRNSPLHFGNGTRLTVT.

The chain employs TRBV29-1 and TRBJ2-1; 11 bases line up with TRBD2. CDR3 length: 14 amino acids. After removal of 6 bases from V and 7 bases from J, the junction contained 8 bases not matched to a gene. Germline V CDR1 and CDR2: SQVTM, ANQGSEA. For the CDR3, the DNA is TGCAGCGTGGATCGGATAGCGGGAGGGAATGAGCAGTTCTTC. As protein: CSVDRIAGGNEQFF.